The subject of this entry is one T cell receptor beta chain. In its sample, this clonotype was seen many times. It lacks a known antigen. No per-base quality is available; no much larger clone lies one base away. These data belong to a study of breast tumors, draining lymph nodes, adjacent tissues (dated by TCRdb to about 2016). Regarding the research as a whole: TCR beta repertoires were compared across tumor, adjacent nontumor tissue and axillary lymph nodes obtained from breast cancer patients. The study was designed to assess the relationships and possible T-cell exchange between tumor, surrounding tissue and draining lymph node repertoires in human breast cancer. Results the study describes overall, beyond this receptor: T-cell repertoire diversity in tumors was found to be lower than in lymph nodes but higher than in nontumor tissue, and preferential V and J gene usage was observed. The data were considered consistent with most tumor T cells being derived from the lymph node and subsequently expanding within tumor tissue. The conclusion that tumor T cells originate in lymph nodes was framed as consistent with a hypothesis rather than directly demonstrated. In luminal-like breast cancer, tumor and nontumor tissue repertoires resembled each other significantly more than in basal-like breast cancer.

TCRdb lists the instrument as Illumina HiSeq 2000. Multiplex PCR amplification was used to build the TCR beta chain libraries. The amplified TCR beta chain products were analyzed by high-throughput sequencing. The public reads were reprocessed in TCRdb via fastp at Q25 and MiXCR, keeping in-frame beta chains. Rows matching on CDR3 protein sequence are summarized as one entry with the most common DNA and genes. For this sample there are 150,000 or so distinct CDR3 sequences; more than 25% appear just once. The ten largest account for 3% to 4.5% of the sample. Lymph node samples came from the axillary draining lymph nodes of breast cancer patients. The CDR3 starts with the cysteine, ends with the phenylalanine, and has 15 residues. Left in the record is the CDR3 DNA by itself, 45 bases read in frame from the first base. Reading the germline V gene gives CDR1 MNHEY and CDR2 SVGAGI. V sheds 0 bases and J sheds 9 bases, leaving 14 bases between their ends.

In this chain, TRBV6-5 is recombined with TRBJ2-2; the D gene remains uncertain. The sequenced material came from axillary lymph node tissue. The sequence was collected from a female donor with breast cancer. Some clones in this sample may be carry-over from other donors' samples. This receptor has the CDR3 CASSYSSTGFRELFF. Here is the DNA: TGTGCCAGCAGTTACTCGTCGACGGGCTTCCGGGAGCTGTTTTTT.